What follows are 7 T cell receptor beta chains derived from one specimen sequenced in a study of T-cell memory formation after mild COVID-19. Via MiXCR, TCRdb re-called the 5' RACE reads, giving one row per CDR3 protein. Of roughly 450,000 distinct CDR3 sequences listed, 15% to 20% are singletons. What was sequenced was PBMCs or a T cell subset sorted from them (not recorded which). These receptors came from an adult woman who had mild COVID-19 (a few samples of this study predate the infection). Cell type and time point are not known.

The J gene is TRBJ1-2, the V gene TRBV6-5, with 7 nucleotides matching TRBD1. V lost 4 bases and J lost 0; bases outside the gene matches: 2. Germline lookup yields CDR1 MNHEY and CDR2 SVGAGI. This CDR3 contains 14 residues. CDR3 coding DNA: TGTGCCAGCAGTTCGACAGGGTCTAACTATGGCTACACCTTC. Encoded protein: CASSSTGSNYGYTF.

This clonotype came up a few times. The chain recombines TRBV9 with TRBJ2-7, with D perhaps matching TRBD1 or TRBD2 (8 bases each). The CDR3 spans 16 residues. Per the germline V gene, CDR1 is SGDLS and CDR2 is YYNGEE. V lost 4 bases to trimming and J lost 3 bases, with 20 bases between them. Here the CDR3 reads CASSLGSGTGDYEQYF. The DNA of the CDR3 is TGTGCCAGCAGCCTAGGTAGCGGGACAGGAGACTACGAGCAGTACTTC.

The chain uses TRBV6-2 or TRBV6-3 and TRBJ1-1; 11 bases are a match to TRBD1. Germline trimming cut 5 bases from V and 5 bases from J; bases unmatched to any gene: 7. This CDR3 is built from 15 residues. Germline lookup yields CDR1 MNHEY and CDR2 SVGEGT. CDR3 sequence reads: CASSKRTGGDTEAFF. The CDR3 DNA sequence: TGTGCCAGCAGTAAACGGACAGGGGGCGATACTGAAGCTTTCTTT.

This clonotype was seen a few times. The chain carries TRBV4-1 and TRBJ2-3; D unclear. Germline V gene data show CDR1 as MGHRA and CDR2 as YSYEKL. The CDR3 has 15 residues. Between the trimmed V and J ends, which lost 0 bases and 1 base, there was a span of 8 bases. The CDR3 DNA reads as TGCGCCAGCAGCCAAGAAGTCTCCCGCACAGATACGCAGTATTTT. The encoded protein is CASSQEVSRTDTQYF.

The V and J genes are TRBV24-1 and TRBJ2-1; the match to TRBD2 covers 12 bases. Trimming at V came to 1 base and at J to 8 bases, leaving 11 bases not matched to a gene. This CDR3 region has 18 residues. Germline-derived CDR1 and CDR2 are KGHDR and SFDVKD. CDR3 region: CATSDFQGTSGLSDEQFF. CDR3 bases: TGTGCCACCAGTGATTTCCAAGGGACTAGCGGGCTAAGCGATGAGCAGTTCTTC.

V and J are TRBV5-1 and TRBJ1-4; D gene unclear. The V and J ends lost 2 bases and 2 bases respectively, with 7 bases between them. This CDR3 spans 14 amino acids. Germline CDR1 and CDR2: SGHRS and YFSETQ. This chain's CDR3 is CASSFVSTNEKLFF. Here the CDR3 DNA reads TGCGCCAGCAGCTTTGTTTCGACTAATGAAAAACTGTTTTTT.

The chain carries TRBV24-1 and TRBJ1-2, with unresolved D. The CDR3 extends over 14 amino acids. Looked up from germline, CDR1 is KGHDR and CDR2 is SFDVKD. V was shortened by 3 bases and J by 8 bases, with 15 bases between the two germline ends. The CDR3 loop reads CATSDRTSPRGYTF. CDR3 DNA sequence: TGTGCCACCAGTGATCGGACGTCCCCGAGGGGCTACACCTTC.